What follows are 3 T cell receptor beta chains derived from one specimen sequenced in a study of blood T cell repertoires in COVID-19. TCRdb's table, derived via immunoSEQ multiplex PCR, lists solely in-frame clones and lacks some. The sample has fewer than 200,000 clones, approximately 87% seen once. The sample taken for sequencing was peripheral blood. All receptors come from a woman aged 18-29 years who had recovered from COVID-19.

This sequence joins TRBV7-6 and TRBJ2-3; the match to TRBD2 covers 7 bases. The CDR3 runs to 17 residues. The V and J ends lost 0 bases and 2 bases, in that order; junction bases with no gene match: 8. Germline V gives CDR1 SGHVS, CDR2 FNYEAQ. CDR3: CASSLAGGRGTTDTQYF. The CDR3, as DNA: TGTGCCAGCAGCTTAGCGGGGGGGAGGGGAACCACAGATACGCAGTATTTT.

The sample holds a few counts of this clone. The rearrangement links TRBV18 to TRBJ1-1; D call uncertain. Germline-derived CDR1 and CDR2 are KGHSH and LQKENI. This CDR3 has 13 residues. V was clipped by 0 bases and J by 4 bases, with 6 bases between them. CDR3: CASSPPPGTEAFF. The CDR3 nucleotides are TGTGCCAGCTCACCACCTCCCGGCACTGAAGCTTTCTTT.

This chain joins TRBV7-9 and TRBJ1-1; no clear D. The V end was cut by 3 bases, the J end by 6 bases, with 5 bases between. The germline CDR1 and CDR2 sequences are SEHNR and FQNEAQ (reference sequence). CDR3 length: 11 residues. The CDR3 bases are TGTGCCAGCAGCTTGGCCGCTGAAGCTTTCTTT. It yields the protein CASSLAAEAFF.